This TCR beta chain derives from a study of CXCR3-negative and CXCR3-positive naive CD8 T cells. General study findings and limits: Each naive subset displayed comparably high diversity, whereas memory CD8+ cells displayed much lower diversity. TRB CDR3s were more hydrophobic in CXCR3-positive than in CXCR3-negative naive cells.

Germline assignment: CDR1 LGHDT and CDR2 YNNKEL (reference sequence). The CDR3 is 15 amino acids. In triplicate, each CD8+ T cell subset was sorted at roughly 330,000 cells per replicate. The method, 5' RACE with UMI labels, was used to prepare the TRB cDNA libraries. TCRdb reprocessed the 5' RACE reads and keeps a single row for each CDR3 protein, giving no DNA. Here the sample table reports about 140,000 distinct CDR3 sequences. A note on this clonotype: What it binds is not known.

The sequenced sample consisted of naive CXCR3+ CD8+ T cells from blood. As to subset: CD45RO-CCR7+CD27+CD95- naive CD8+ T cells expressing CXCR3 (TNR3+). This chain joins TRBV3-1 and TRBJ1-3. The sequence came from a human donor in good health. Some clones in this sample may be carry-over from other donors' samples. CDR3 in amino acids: CASSQVRGSGNTIYF.